These 29 T cell receptor beta chains originate from one sample sequenced in a study of blood T cells in healthy people across ages. A J-beta primer mix and a sample-barcoded 5' primer were used in a second PCR of about 7 to 12 cycles. TCRdb independently ran MiXCR on the 5' RACE reads; one entry per CDR3 protein. The sample lists approximately 1.5 million distinct CDR3 sequences; roughly 43% were seen once. The material sequenced was blood. The receptors come from a woman under 30 in good health.

This clonotype was observed a few times. This chain connects TRBV20-1 to TRBJ2-3; D possibly corresponds to TRBD2 (6 bases). Trimming stripped 6 bases from V and 4 bases from J, with 20 bases between. The CDR3 contains 15 residues. Germline V CDR1 and CDR2: DFQATT, SNEGSKA (reference sequence). The CDR3 DNA follows: TGCAGTGCCACCCCTGGACTAACCCGCGCAGATACGCAGTATTTT. It translates to CSATPGLTRADTQYF.

This clonotype appeared once. This chain joins TRBV11-2 and TRBJ2-7; D not resolved. The CDR3 length is 15 residues. Germline assignment: CDR1 SGHAT and CDR2 FQNNGV. The V and J ends lost 4 bases and 7 bases respectively, with 20 bases between them. The CDR3 spells CASSYDKSSYNEQYF. Written as DNA, the CDR3 is TGTGCCAGCAGCTACGACAAGAGCTCCTACAATGAGCAGTACTTC.

The rearrangement joins TRBV5-1 to TRBJ2-1, with D tentatively TRBD2 (6 bases). This CDR3 is 16 amino acids long. Germline values: CDR1 SGHRS, CDR2 YFSETQ. The ends were cut back, 1 base at V and 6 bases at J, with 17 bases in the middle. CDR3 sequence: CASSLSRAGLINEQFF. The CDR3 bases are TGCGCCAGCAGCTTGAGTAGGGCGGGACTGATCAATGAGCAGTTCTTC.

This clonotype was found many times. J is TRBJ2-1 and V is TRBV29-1, with D possibly TRBD1 on 5 matching bases. V was pared by 4 bases and J by 9 bases, with 16 bases between. From germline, CDR1 is SQVTM and CDR2 ANQGSEA. CDR3 size: 13 residues. The CDR3 DNA follows: TGCAGCGTTGGCTCGCGCTTTGGGGCTGAGCAGTTCTTC. This translates into CSVGSRFGAEQFF.

Comments on this clonotype: A read error may explain this, as a much larger clone is one base away. The J gene is TRBJ2-3, the V gene TRBV29-1; no reliable D call. This CDR3 is built from 14 residues. Looked up from germline, CDR1 is SQVTM and CDR2 is ANQGSEA. V was cut by 7 bases and J by 3 bases, with 17 bases left in between. The CDR3 sequence: CSAHVGYRTDTQYF. CDR3 nucleotide sequence: TGCAGCGCCCACGTGGGTTATCGAACAGATACGCAGTATTTT.

This clonotype was seen a few times. The rearrangement links TRBV7-2 to TRBJ2-7; D possibly corresponds to TRBD2 (6 bases). The CDR3 runs 13 residues. Deletions cut 5 bases from V and 7 bases from J, with 15 bases between. Germline loops: CDR1 SGHTA, CDR2 FQGNSA. CDR3 nucleotides: TGTGCCAGCAGCGTAGTGGGACTTCTGGAGCAGTACTTC. Encoded protein: CASSVVGLLEQYF. The full variable domain, rest sourced from reference TRBV7-2 and TRBJ2-7, is GAGVSQSPSNKVTEKGKDVELRCDPISGHTALYWYRQSLGQGLEFLIYFQGNSAPDKSGLPSDRFSAERTGGSVSTLTIQRTQQEDSAVYLCASSVVGLLEQYFGPGTRLTVT.

The table lists this clonotype with a few counts. The chain joins TRBV20-1 to TRBJ2-3; 8 bases are a match to TRBD2. CDR1 is DFQATT, CDR2 SNEGSKA, per germline (reference sequence). The J segment lost 1 base and the V segment lost 2 bases, leaving 2 bases of the junction unmatched. This CDR3 is built from 14 residues. The CDR3 sequence: CSARLRGGTDTQYF. In DNA, the CDR3 is TGCAGTGCTAGATTGCGGGGGGGCACAGATACGCAGTATTTT.

This clonotype occurred a few times. The chain couples TRBV20-1 to TRBJ2-4; no definite D call. The J call may be mistaken, given a closer DNA end match to TRBJ2-7. Germline CDR1 DFQATT, CDR2 SNEGSKA (reference sequence). The CDR3 length is 12 residues. DNA for the CDR3: TGCAGTGCTCCCCCCCTGGGCCACGAGCAGTACTTC. This encodes CSAPPLGHEQYF.

This clonotype was seen many times. At one end the junction does not follow the germline gene, possibly because of a read error. This sequence joins TRBV7-3 and TRBJ2-1, with TRBD2 matching over 11 bases. CDR1 and CDR2 from the germline V gene are SGHTA and FQGTGA. The CDR3 contains 15 residues. The CDR3 sequence is CASSQTSGVYNEQFF. DNA of the CDR3: TGCGCCAGCAGCCAGACTAGCGGGGTATACAATGAGCAGTTCTTC. The full variable domain, in which reference TRBV7-3 and TRBJ2-1 provide the parts outside the CDR3, is GAGVSQTPSNKVTEKGKYVELRCDPISGHTALYWYRQSLGQGPEFLIYFQGTGAADDSGLPNDRFFAVRPEGSVSTLKIQRTERGDSAVYLCASSQTSGVYNEQFFGPGTRLTVL.

The table lists this clonotype with a few counts. The chain recombines TRBV12-5 with TRBJ2-5; D call uncertain. Germline loops: CDR1 LGHNT, CDR2 FRNRAP. With 6 bases removed from V and 10 bases from J, the gap between germline ends came to 9 bases. The CDR3 runs to 10 residues. The CDR3 nucleotides read TGTGCTAGTGGCGGACCGGACCAGTACTTC. Residues: CASGGPDQYF.

This sequence joins TRBV6-6 and TRBJ2-1; D is unclear. The J call is doubtful: the DNA matches TRBJ2-7 better. Looked up from germline, CDR1 is MNHNY and CDR2 is SVGAGI (reference sequence). The CDR3 loop spans 16 amino acids. The CDR3 loop reads CASSSQQMSSYNEQYF. DNA of the CDR3: TGTGCCAGCAGTTCACAGCAGATGAGCTCCTACAATGAGCAGTACTTC.

This clonotype was counted once. CDR3 sequence reads: CSAAPARLAVSTDTQYF. The CDR3 nucleotides read TGCAGTGCTGCCCCCGCTCGACTAGCGGTTAGCACAGATACGCAGTATTTT. The chain uses TRBV20-1 and TRBJ2-3; TRBD2 matches 9 bases. The length of the CDR3 is 17 residues. Germline V gene lookup returns CDR1 DFQATT and CDR2 SNEGSKA (reference sequence). V lost 5 bases to trimming and J lost 0 bases; unmatched junction nucleotides: 12.

Only a few counts were recorded for this clonotype. This chain uses TRBV6-6 with TRBJ1-1; weak D call: TRBD1 (5 bases). The germline V gene encodes CDR1 MNHNY and CDR2 SVGAGI (reference sequence). V was trimmed by 2 bases and J by 6 bases, leaving 22 bases between them. The CDR3 runs to 17 residues. The DNA of the CDR3 is TGTGCCAGCAGTTACCGCGATCAGGGCAGCCCTCGGGCTGAAGCTTTCTTT. Encoded protein: CASSYRDQGSPRAEAFF.

The chain links TRBV3-1 to TRBJ2-7, with D unclear. Looked up from germline, CDR1 is LGHDT and CDR2 is YNNKEL (reference sequence). CDR3 length: 13 residues. V was pared by 0 bases and J by 3 bases, with 6 bases between. The CDR3 sequence is CASSQDTDYEQYF. The CDR3 bases are TGTGCCAGCAGCCAAGATACGGACTACGAGCAGTACTTC.

The chain is built from TRBV7-9 and TRBJ2-3; 8 positions agree with TRBD2. CDR1 and CDR2 (germline): SEHNR, FQNEAQ (reference sequence). V lost 5 bases to trimming and J lost 3 bases; unmatched junction nucleotides: 4. The CDR3 has 14 amino acids. The DNA of the CDR3 is TGTGCCAGCAGCACCGGGAGGGAAACAGATACGCAGTATTTT. Translation: CASSTGRETDTQYF.

The chain joins TRBV28 to TRBJ2-3; 9 bases are a match to TRBD2. This CDR3 region has 15 residues. Germline values: CDR1 MDHEN, CDR2 SYDVKM. V lost 2 bases and J lost 3; bases outside the gene matches: 3. CDR3 loop: CASSLGGGVTDTQYF. The CDR3 nucleotides read TGTGCCAGCAGTTTAGGCGGGGGGGTAACAGATACGCAGTATTTT.

This clonotype was seen only a few times. V and J are TRBV4-3 and TRBJ2-1; D is possibly TRBD2 (5 bases). The CDR3 totals 14 residues. V was trimmed by 5 bases and J by 2 bases, leaving 10 bases between them. Germline-derived CDR1 and CDR2 are LGHNA and YSLEER. CDR3 sequence reads: CASSKDGAYNEQFF. CDR3 nucleotide sequence: TGCGCCAGCAGCAAGGACGGGGCCTACAATGAGCAGTTCTTC.

This chain joins TRBV7-9 and TRBJ2-5; 9 bases agree with TRBD1. Germline CDR1 SEHNR, CDR2 FQNEAQ (reference sequence). The CDR3 runs to 16 residues. The trim removed 5 bases at V and 4 bases at J, leaving 11 bases unmatched. Written as DNA, the CDR3 is TGTGCCAGCAGCACTTCGGGACAGGGTTTTGGAGAGACCCAGTACTTC. This translates into CASSTSGQGFGETQYF.

Turning to this clonotype: Since a much larger clone is just one base distant, this may be a read error. The chain carries TRBV7-2 and TRBJ2-7, with D tentatively TRBD2 (5 bases). Germline assignment: CDR1 SGHTA and CDR2 FQGNSA. The CDR3 contains 14 residues. Trimming cost V 5 bases and J 5 bases, with 16 bases left between them. CDR3 in DNA: TGTGCCAGCAGCACCGCCCGAGGACTCAACGAGCAGTACTTC. Translated: CASSTARGLNEQYF.

The V call is TRBV3-1, the J call TRBJ1-5, with D hard to call. The V end lost 0 bases, the J end lost 3 bases, and 9 bases lay between the germline ends. There are 15 residues in the CDR3. Per germline, CDR1 LGHDT and CDR2 YNNKEL (reference sequence). The chain's CDR3 is CASSQEPGINQPQHF. The CDR3 DNA is TGTGCCAGCAGCCAAGAGCCTGGTATCAATCAGCCCCAGCATTTT.

This chain connects TRBV20-1 to TRBJ2-4, with D maybe TRBD2 (5 bases). V shed 2 bases and J shed 6 bases, with 11 bases lying between them. The CDR3 has 13 residues. Germline V gene data show CDR1 as DFQATT and CDR2 as SNEGSKA (reference sequence). The CDR3 bases are TGCAGTGCTAGAATAGCTGGAGGAAACATTCAGTACTTC. Protein: CSARIAGGNIQYF.

This clonotype has only a few counts. This rearrangement joins TRBV5-1 to TRBJ2-5; maybe TRBD2 (6 bases). Judging by the DNA end, TRBJ2-7 fits better; the J call may be wrong. In germline, CDR1 is SGHRS, CDR2 YFSETQ. This CDR3 has 16 residues. This CDR3 is CASSSQPTGTQNEQYF. In nucleotides, the CDR3 is TGCGCCAGCAGCTCCCAACCTACCGGGACTCAAAACGAGCAGTACTTC.

This sequence joins TRBV10-3 and TRBJ2-6, with 7 positions matching TRBD1. Germline V gives CDR1 ENHRY, CDR2 SYGVKD. Trimming removed 4 bases from V and 3 bases from J; junction bases left unmatched: 0. The CDR3 spans 14 residues. The CDR3 here is CAISGTGGANVLTF. For the CDR3, the DNA is TGTGCCATCAGTGGGACAGGTGGGGCCAACGTCCTGACTTTC.

This rearrangement joins TRBV20-1 to TRBJ1-1; D is possibly TRBD1 (5 bases). CDR1 and CDR2 (germline): DFQATT, SNEGSKA (reference sequence). V was pared by 3 bases and J by 6 bases, with 11 bases between. The CDR3 consists of 12 residues. The CDR3 nucleotides are TGCAGTGCTAGGGGGCGAAGGGCTGAAGCTTTCTTT. Translating gives CSARGRRAEAFF.

The V gene is TRBV20-1, the J gene TRBJ1-1, with D unclear. Germline CDR1 DFQATT, CDR2 SNEGSKA (reference sequence). This CDR3 has 15 residues. Trimming pared 6 bases from V and 5 bases from J, leaving 22 bases between. The CDR3 loop reads CSAGRPGVIWTEAFF. The CDR3 DNA reads TGCAGTGCCGGACGCCCCGGGGTGATCTGGACTGAAGCTTTCTTT.

This clonotype was counted ten times or more. This chain joins TRBV9 and TRBJ2-5, with D unresolved. V was trimmed by 0 bases and J by 2 bases, leaving 5 bases between them. Germline V CDR1 and CDR2: SGDLS, YYNGEE. This CDR3 has 13 amino acids. The CDR3 sequence is CASSVAYQETQYF. The CDR3 DNA is TGTGCCAGCAGCGTAGCTTATCAAGAGACCCAGTACTTC.

On this clonotype itself: A much bigger clone sits one base away, suggesting this may be a read error. This chain joins TRBV29-1 and TRBJ2-4, with TRBD2 matching 11 bases. Near its end, the DNA agrees better with TRBJ2-7, so the J call may be wrong. Germline CDR1 is SQVTM and CDR2 is ANQGSEA. CDR3 length: 13 residues. This CDR3 reads CSGLLAGVYEQYF. The CDR3 DNA reads as TGCAGCGGCCTACTAGCGGGAGTTTACGAGCAGTACTTC.

This clonotype was seen a few times. This sequence joins TRBV29-1 and TRBJ2-1, with 10 nucleotides matching TRBD2. With 3 bases clipped from V and 4 bases from J, the junction kept 9 bases outside the gene matches. The CDR3 runs 16 residues. Germline CDR1 and CDR2: SQVTM and ANQGSEA. For the CDR3, the DNA is TGCAGCGTTGATTTTTCAAGCGGGGGGGGATACAATGAGCAGTTCTTC. Translation gives CSVDFSSGGGYNEQFF.

This chain joins TRBV4-1 and TRBJ1-3; D not certain. The CDR3 extends over 15 amino acids. CDR1 MGHRA and CDR2 YSYEKL come from the germline V gene. CDR3: CFSSQVRAPGNTIYF. The CDR3 DNA is TGCTTCAGCAGCCAAGTCCGGGCTCCGGGAAACACCATATATTTT.